These 13 T cell receptor beta chains originate from one sample sequenced in a study of CD8 T cells in ankylosing spondylitis. TCRdb re-derived calls from the 5' RACE reads in MiXCR, one entry per CDR3 protein. This sample has 200,000 to 300,000 distinct CDR3 sequences, with roughly a tenth found just once. The material sequenced was blood, either unsorted or a sorted T cell fraction (not recorded which). These receptors originate from a male donor with ankylosing spondylitis or in good health (not recorded which).

This clonotype was counted at least ten times. The rearrangement joins TRBV6-1 to TRBJ2-1; no clear D. Trimming stripped 6 bases from V and 3 bases from J, with 15 bases between. The CDR3 is made up of 15 amino acids. CDR1 MNHNS and CDR2 SASEGT come from the germline V gene. CDR3 loop: CASSLGTAIYNEQFF. The DNA for the CDR3 is TGTGCCAGCAGCCTTGGTACAGCCATCTACAATGAGCAGTTCTTC.

In this sample, this clonotype turned up many times. The CDR3, as DNA: TGTGCCAGCAGTTTTGTCGGGGGGAGCAGCTATGGCTACACCTTC. It encodes CASSFVGGSSYGYTF. The chain has TRBV27 and TRBJ1-2, with D perhaps TRBD1 (5 bases). The CDR3 is 15 amino acids. Germline V lookup: CDR1 MNHEY, CDR2 SMNVEV (reference sequence). Trimming took 3 bases from V and 4 from J, leaving 15 bases between them.

This clonotype was picked up many times. The DNA for the CDR3 is TGTGCCAGTAGTATAGATCTTTCGGGGACTGAAGCTTTCTTT. As protein: CASSIDLSGTEAFF. The chain couples TRBV19 to TRBJ1-1; D is uncertain. CDR1 and CDR2 (germline): LNHDA, SQIVND (reference sequence). The CDR3 consists of 14 residues. V was trimmed by 0 bases and J by 5 bases, leaving 10 bases between them.

In its sample, this clonotype was seen many times. The V gene is TRBV4-2, the J gene TRBJ1-2; 9 nucleotides line up with TRBD1. The CDR3 runs to 15 residues. CDR1 and CDR2 (germline): LGHNA, YNFKEQ. J lost 5 bases, V lost 4 bases, and 8 bases had no gene match. The CDR3 region is CASSRSTGTGYGYTF. The DNA for the CDR3 is TGTGCCAGCAGCCGGAGTACCGGGACAGGGTATGGCTACACCTTC.

At least ten counts were recorded for this clonotype. CDR3 loop: CSVGTVYEQYF. The CDR3 DNA reads as TGCAGCGTTGGAACGGTATACGAGCAGTACTTC. J is TRBJ2-7 and V is TRBV29-1; D gene uncertain. The germline V gene has CDR1 SQVTM and CDR2 ANQGSEA. The ends were cut back, 4 bases at V and 4 bases at J, with 8 bases in the middle. CDR3 length: 11 residues.

This clonotype was observed at least ten times. This rearrangement joins TRBV15 to TRBJ2-3; D call uncertain. From germline, CDR1 is LNHNV and CDR2 YYDKDF (reference sequence). V lost 0 bases and J lost 0, with 4 bases in between. The CDR3 length is 14 residues. The CDR3 coding sequence is TGTGCCACCAGCAGAGATCACAGCACAGATACGCAGTATTTT. It translates to CATSRDHSTDTQYF.

The sample holds many counts of this clonotype. J is TRBJ2-3 and V is TRBV6-5, with D perhaps matching TRBD2 (6 bases). This CDR3 is 14 amino acids long. Trimming cost V 0 bases and J 6 bases, with 10 bases left between them. From germline, CDR1 is MNHEY and CDR2 SVGAGI. The CDR3 region is CASSYSGLGDTQYF. The CDR3 bases are TGTGCCAGCAGTTACTCGGGACTTGGGGATACGCAGTATTTT.

This clonotype was detected many times. The chain couples TRBV20-1 to TRBJ2-3, with 9 bases fitting TRBD2. The germline gives CDR1 DFQATT, CDR2 SNEGSKA (reference sequence). J was trimmed by 8 bases and V by 0 bases; bases with no gene match: 18. This CDR3 contains 18 residues. DNA for the CDR3: TGCAGTGCTAGAGATGAAGGGGCTAGCGGGATCCGATCCCTTACGCAGTATTTT. Translated: CSARDEGASGIRSLTQYF.

This clonotype was found many times. V usage is TRBV5-1 and J usage is TRBJ2-1, with unresolved D. This CDR3 has 14 residues. V shed 0 bases and J shed 3 bases, with 7 bases lying between them. The germline V gene has CDR1 SGHRS and CDR2 YFSETQ. The CDR3 reads CASSLVAVYNEQFF. CDR3 in DNA: TGCGCCAGCAGCTTGGTGGCGGTCTACAATGAGCAGTTCTTC.

This clonotype was detected only a few times. CDR3 DNA: TGTGCCAGCAGCCCGGACAGACCCCAGGGGACCCAGTACTTC. This translates into CASSPDRPQGTQYF. The genes are TRBV11-3 and TRBJ2-5, with D perhaps TRBD1 (6 bases). Trimming removed 5 bases at V and 7 bases at J, with 17 bases between. Per the germline V gene, CDR1 is SGHNT and CDR2 is YENEEA. CDR3 length equals 14 residues.

The V gene is TRBV7-2, the J gene TRBJ2-3; D is possibly TRBD1 or TRBD2 (5 bases each). V lost 2 bases, J lost 8 bases, and 17 bases lay in between. Germline V gene sequence: CDR1 SGHTA, CDR2 FQGNSA. CDR3 length equals 15 residues. Here the CDR3 DNA reads TGTGCCAGCAGCTTAAACCCCCTAGCAGGGACTACGCAGTATTTT. It translates to CASSLNPLAGTTQYF.

Points on this clonotype: A much larger clone differs by one base, so this may be a read error. The chain is built from TRBV4-1 and TRBJ2-2; possibly TRBD2 for D (5 bases). The CDR3 loop spans 13 amino acids. Germline lookup yields CDR1 MGHRA and CDR2 YSYEKL. In DNA, the CDR3 is TGCGCCAGCAGCCAAGAGTGGACCGGGAAGCTGTTTTTT. It encodes CASSQEWTGKLFF.

This clonotype has just a few counts. A single base separates this from a much larger clone, so it may be a read error. CDR3 DNA sequence: TGCAGGGCTAGAGCCAGGGACAGACACACAGATACGCAGTATTTT. Protein: CRARARDRHTDTQYF. V usage is TRBV20-1 and J usage is TRBJ2-3; 7 nucleotides line up with TRBD1. The CDR3 sequence is 15 residues long. Germline V lookup: CDR1 DFQATT, CDR2 SNEGSKA (reference sequence).